This T cell receptor beta chain was recorded in a study of T cells in Graves' hyperthyroidism and ophthalmopathy. Whole-study context: Peripheral blood was acquired at first diagnosis, ahead of any therapy whatsoever.

This clonotype has a count of ten or more. Regions amplified from RNA transcripts were the TCR beta CDR3 regions. The HTBI primer set was used in a first-round RT-PCR of the TCR CDR3. TCRdb itself ran the multiplex PCR reads through MiXCR, one entry per CDR3 protein. The sample holds fewer than 850,000 distinct CDR3 sequences, 15% to 20% seen once. If no ophthalmopathy progression occurred within 18 months, Graves' hyperthyroidism was stable. Diagnosing involved the use of clinical symptoms, serum thyroxine and TRAb, thyroid ultrasound and orbital computed tomography. PBMCs were obtained from 10 ml fresh peripheral blood. The germline gives CDR1 DFQATT, CDR2 SNEGSKA (reference sequence). The CDR3 has 13 residues. Deletions cut 3 bases from V and 3 bases from J, with 11 bases between.

V is TRBV20-1 and J is TRBJ1-1; no definite D call. This TCR derives from a middle-aged man with Graves' hyperthyroidism. The material sequenced was blood. As DNA, the CDR3 is TGCAGTGCTAGGCCTGGTCGGCACACTGAAGCTTTCTTT. It codes for CSARPGRHTEAFF.